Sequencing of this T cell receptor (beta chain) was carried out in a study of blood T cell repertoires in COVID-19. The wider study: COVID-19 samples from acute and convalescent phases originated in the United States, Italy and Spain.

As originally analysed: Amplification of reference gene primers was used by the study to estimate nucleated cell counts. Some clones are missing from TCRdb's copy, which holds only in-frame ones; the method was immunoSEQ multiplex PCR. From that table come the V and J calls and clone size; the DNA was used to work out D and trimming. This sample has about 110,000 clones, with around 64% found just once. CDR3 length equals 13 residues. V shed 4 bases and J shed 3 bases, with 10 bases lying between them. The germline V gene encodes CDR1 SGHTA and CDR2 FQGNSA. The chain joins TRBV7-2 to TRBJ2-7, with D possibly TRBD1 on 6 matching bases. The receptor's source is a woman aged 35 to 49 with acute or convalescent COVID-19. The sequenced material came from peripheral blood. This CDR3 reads CASSSGTLYEQYF. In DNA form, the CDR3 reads TGTGCCAGCAGCTCCGGGACACTCTACGAGCAGTACTTC.